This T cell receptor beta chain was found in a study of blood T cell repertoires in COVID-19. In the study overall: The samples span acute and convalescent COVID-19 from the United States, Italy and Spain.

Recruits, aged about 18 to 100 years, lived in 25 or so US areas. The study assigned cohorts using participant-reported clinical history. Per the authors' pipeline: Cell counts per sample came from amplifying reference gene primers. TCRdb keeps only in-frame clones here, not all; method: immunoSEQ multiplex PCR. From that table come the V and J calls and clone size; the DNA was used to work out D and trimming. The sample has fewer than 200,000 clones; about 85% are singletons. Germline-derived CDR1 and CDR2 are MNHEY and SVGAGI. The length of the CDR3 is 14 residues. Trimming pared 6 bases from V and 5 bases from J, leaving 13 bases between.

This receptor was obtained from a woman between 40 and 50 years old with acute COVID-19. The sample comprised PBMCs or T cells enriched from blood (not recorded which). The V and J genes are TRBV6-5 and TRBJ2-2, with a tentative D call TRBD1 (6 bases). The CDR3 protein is CASSPQGWTGELFF. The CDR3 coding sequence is TGTGCCAGCAGCCCACAGGGTTGGACCGGGGAGCTGTTTTTT.